Below, 26 T cell receptor beta chains from the same sample are listed, as sequenced in a study of immune cell composition in non-small cell lung cancer. Normal lung was taken at the farthest possible site, at least 3 cm from tumour. Profiling relied on immunoSEQ multiplex PCR, and the TCRdb table lists in-frame clones only, not all of them. The table lists 15,000 to 20,000 clones, around 80% of them singletons. The data were also submitted as part of a second study, on CD4 T cells in lung cancer.

The sample taken for sequencing was non-adjacent lung tissue. The source of these receptors is a human donor with non-small cell lung cancer.

This clone was seen a single time. This chain uses TRBV7-3 with TRBJ1-1; perhaps TRBD1 as D (5 bases). The germline gives CDR1 SGHTA, CDR2 FQGTGA. Trimming took off 1 base at V and 4 bases at J, with 13 bases between the two ends. CDR3 length: 15 residues. This CDR3 reads CASSLIRIDSTEAFF. CDR3 nucleotides: TGTGCCAGCAGCTTAATAAGAATAGACAGCACTGAAGCTTTCTTT.

This clone is judged large. The chain couples TRBV5-8 to TRBJ1-1; D perhaps matches TRBD1 (6 bases). Germline V lookup: CDR1 SGHTS, CDR2 YDEGEE. The CDR3 contains 14 residues. V was shortened by 4 bases and J by 2 bases, with 12 bases between the two germline ends. CDR3 bases: TGTGCCAGCAGCCCGCAGGGGTTTAACACTGAAGCTTTCTTT. It encodes CASSPQGFNTEAFF.

This clone has just a few counts. The genes are TRBV2 and TRBJ1-5; D unresolved. The germline V gene encodes CDR1 SNHLY and CDR2 FYNNEI. The CDR3 consists of 15 residues. The ends were cut back, 3 bases at V and 3 bases at J, with 12 bases in the middle. CDR3 in amino acids: CASSDLAGDNQPQHF. CDR3 DNA sequence: TGTGCCAGCAGTGACCTTGCGGGTGACAATCAGCCCCAGCATTTT.

This chain links TRBV5-1 with TRBJ1-1; D possibly corresponds to TRBD1 (6 bases). Germline V gene data show CDR1 as SGHRS and CDR2 as YFSETQ. The V end lost 4 bases, the J end lost 2 bases, and 15 bases lay between the germline ends. The CDR3 spans 15 residues. The CDR3 DNA reads as TGCGCCAGCAGCCCTCTGGCAGGGGCCAACACTGAAGCTTTCTTT. Translating it yields CASSPLAGANTEAFF.

The table lists this clone with a few counts. The CDR3 DNA is TGTGCCAGCAGCCGACAGGGCAACAATCAGCCCCAGCATTTT. Protein product: CASSRQGNNQPQHF. V is TRBV5-7 and J is TRBJ1-5, with TRBD1 matching 7 bases. TRBV5-7 is designated an ORF whose function remains uncertain. The junction had 4 bases not matched to a gene; V was cut back by 4 bases and J by 3 bases. The CDR3 contains 14 residues.

The J gene is TRBJ2-7, the V gene TRBV6-6; perhaps D is TRBD1 or TRBD2 (5 bases each). V was trimmed by 2 bases and J by 0 bases, leaving 8 bases between them. This CDR3 region has 14 residues. Per the germline V gene, CDR1 is MNHNY and CDR2 is SVGAGI (reference sequence). The CDR3 DNA is TGTGCCAGCAGTTACGGGACGGCCTCCTACGAGCAGTACTTC. This sequence encodes CASSYGTASYEQYF.

This chain joins TRBV9 and TRBJ2-7; the D gene is possibly TRBD2 (7 bases). CDR3 size: 15 residues. Germline V gene sequence: CDR1 SGDLS, CDR2 YYNGEE. With 0 bases removed from V and 4 bases from J, the gap between germline ends came to 14 bases. The CDR3 sequence is CASSVGGGAQYEQYF. The CDR3 DNA reads as TGTGCCAGCAGCGTAGGAGGGGGGGCCCAATACGAGCAGTACTTC.

This clone was seen once. The rearrangement uses TRBV19 and TRBJ1-3; unclear D gene. The CDR3 is 12 amino acids. Germline V gene sequence: CDR1 LNHDA, CDR2 SQIVND (reference sequence). Trimming cost V 8 bases and J 0 bases, with 5 bases left between them. The CDR3: CASHRSGNTIYF. CDR3 DNA sequence: TGTGCCAGTCACCGCTCTGGAAACACCATATATTTT. Drawing the rest from reference TRBV19 and TRBJ1-3, the complete variable domain is DGGITQSPKYLFRKEGQNVTLSCEQNLNHDAMYWYRQDPGQGLRLIYYSQIVNDFQKGDIAEGYSVSREKKESFPLTVTSAQKNPTAFYLCASHRSGNTIYFGEGSWLTVV.

In DNA, the CDR3 is TGTGCCTGGATGAGGGGGCTGGAGCAGTACTTC. It yields the protein CAWMRGLEQYF. The chain joins TRBV30 to TRBJ2-7; 7 positions agree with TRBD1. Losses at the gene ends were 4 bases for V and 7 bases for J; bases not matched to a gene: 4. Germline V gene data show CDR1 as GTSNPN and CDR2 as SVGIG (reference sequence). This CDR3 contains 11 residues.

In its sample, this clone was seen once. This sequence joins TRBV27 and TRBJ2-5, with D tentatively TRBD1 (5 bases). The CDR3 runs 18 residues. Trimming removed 3 bases from V and 5 bases from J, with 25 bases in between. CDR1 and CDR2 (germline): MNHEY, SMNVEV (reference sequence). The CDR3 sequence is CASSFRKSLKSYRETQYF. CDR3 bases: TGTGCCAGCAGTTTTCGAAAGTCGCTTAAATCCTACAGGGAGACCCAGTACTTC.

V usage is TRBV2 and J usage is TRBJ1-1; D remains ambiguous. The CDR3 totals 15 residues. Trimming took off 1 base at V and 0 bases at J, with 9 bases between the two ends. Looked up from germline, CDR1 is SNHLY and CDR2 is FYNNEI. The DNA of the CDR3 is TGTGCCAGCAGTGAAGAAGCGGGGATGAACACTGAAGCTTTCTTT. Translated, it gives CASSEEAGMNTEAFF.

The chain has TRBV6-5 and TRBJ1-6; 9 positions agree with TRBD1. The ends lost 4 bases at V and 5 bases at J; junction bases unmatched: 3. Germline lookup yields CDR1 MNHEY and CDR2 SVGAGI. This CDR3 is built from 15 residues. The CDR3 region has the DNA TGTGCCAGCAGTTGGACAGGGGCCGATAATTCACCCCTCCACTTT. It translates to CASSWTGADNSPLHF.

The chain uses TRBV18 and TRBJ2-3; TRBD1 might be the D (6 bases). V was shortened by 6 bases and J by 1 base, with 14 bases between the two germline ends. This CDR3 spans 15 amino acids. Germline V gene sequence: CDR1 KGHSH, CDR2 LQKENI. The CDR3 loop is CASSPNRQGTDTQYF. For the CDR3, the DNA is TGTGCCAGCTCTCCAAACCGACAGGGCACAGATACGCAGTATTTT.

The V gene is TRBV7-9, the J gene TRBJ1-5, with unresolved D. The ends were cut back, 2 bases at V and 6 bases at J, with 11 bases in the middle. CDR3 length: 14 amino acids. The germline V gene encodes CDR1 SEHNR and CDR2 FQNEAQ (reference sequence). The chain's CDR3 is CASSLPRERQPQHF. The CDR3 nucleotides are TGTGCCAGCAGCTTACCGAGGGAGCGTCAGCCCCAGCATTTT.

This sequence joins TRBV19 and TRBJ2-7, with 9 bases lining up with TRBD2. The ends lost 6 bases at V and 0 bases at J; junction bases unmatched: 18. Per germline, CDR1 LNHDA and CDR2 SQIVND (reference sequence). The length of the CDR3 is 19 residues. DNA of the CDR3: TGTGCCAGTAGAAGCCACGGCGGTAGCGGGGGATCCTTCTCCTACGAGCAGTACTTC. Its translation: CASRSHGGSGGSFSYEQYF. The full variable domain, with the rest looked up from reference TRBV19 and TRBJ2-7, is DGGITQSPKYLFRKEGQNVTLSCEQNLNHDAMYWYRQDPGQGLRLIYYSQIVNDFQKGDIAEGYSVSREKKESFPLTVTSAQKNPTAFYLCASRSHGGSGGSFSYEQYFGPGTRLTVT.

The V gene is TRBV5-1, the J gene TRBJ2-7; D remains ambiguous. The germline gives CDR1 SGHRS, CDR2 YFSETQ. The CDR3 extends over 12 amino acids. Between the trimmed V and J ends, which lost 2 bases and 6 bases, there was a span of 9 bases. The CDR3 bases are TGCGCCAGCAGCTTCCAGGCCTCCGAGCAGTACTTC. Translating it yields CASSFQASEQYF.

V is TRBV6-5 and J is TRBJ1-3; 7 bases are shared with TRBD1. CDR1 and CDR2 (germline): MNHEY, SVGAGI. J was trimmed by 0 bases and V by 7 bases; bases with no gene match: 6. The CDR3 totals 15 residues. CDR3 protein: CASIPGTASGNTIYF. CDR3 DNA: TGTGCCAGCATCCCAGGGACAGCCTCTGGAAACACCATATATTTT.

V gene TRBV9 combines with J gene TRBJ2-5, with TRBD1 identical over 9 bases. CDR3 length equals 15 residues. Germline lookup yields CDR1 SGDLS and CDR2 YYNGEE. After removal of 3 bases from V and 5 bases from J, the junction contained 8 bases not matched to a gene. The CDR3 DNA reads TGTGCCAGCAGCGCACAGGGGGCGTTCTGGGAGACCCAGTACTTC. Its translation is CASSAQGAFWETQYF.

This clone appeared a single time. DNA of the CDR3: TGCGCCAGCAGCCAAGATTTGGGCAGGGTATACAATGAGCAGTTCTTC. It translates to CASSQDLGRVYNEQFF. The chain is built from TRBV4-3 and TRBJ2-1, with D perhaps TRBD1 (5 bases). Germline V lookup: CDR1 LGHNA, CDR2 YSLEER. Trimming left V 0 bases short and J 4 bases short, with 13 bases between. This CDR3 contains 16 residues.

This clone turned up a few times. The CDR3 nucleotides read TGTGCCAGCTCACCACCGCGGTCTCAGGGGTTTTCCGGAAACACCATATATTTT. Amino acid sequence: CASSPPRSQGFSGNTIYF. The V gene is TRBV18, the J gene TRBJ1-3; D may be TRBD1 (6 bases). V was shortened by 0 bases and J by 4 bases, with 19 bases between the two germline ends. This CDR3 comprises 18 residues. Germline V CDR1 and CDR2: KGHSH, LQKENI.

The V call is TRBV7-6, the J call TRBJ2-3, with TRBD2 matching over 8 bases. Germline CDR1 reads SGHVS; CDR2 reads FNYEAQ. The junction had 3 bases not matched to a gene; V was cut back by 2 bases and J by 2 bases. CDR3 size: 15 residues. The CDR3 reads CASSLWRGATDTQYF. Here the CDR3 DNA reads TGTGCCAGCAGCTTATGGCGGGGGGCCACAGATACGCAGTATTTT.

Only a few counts were recorded for this clone. CDR3 protein: CASRSPSGNTIYF. CDR3 coding DNA: TGTGCCAGCAGATCCCCCTCTGGAAACACCATATATTTT. The V call is TRBV6-5, the J call TRBJ1-3; D remains unclear. Trimming cost V 6 bases and J 0 bases, with 6 bases left between them. The CDR3 spans 13 residues. Germline V gene lookup returns CDR1 MNHEY and CDR2 SVGAGI.

This CDR3 reads CASSVGALAGERNEQFF. The CDR3 nucleotides are TGTGCCAGCAGCGTAGGTGCCTTAGCGGGTGAACGAAATGAGCAGTTCTTC. The V call is TRBV9, the J call TRBJ2-1; 7 bases are a match to TRBD2. The CDR3 runs to 17 residues. Unmatched junction bases numbered 13, after V lost 0 bases and J lost 7 bases. Germline assignment: CDR1 SGDLS and CDR2 YYNGEE.

The CDR3 sequence: CASIGQGRSYEQYF. CDR3 nucleotide sequence: TGTGCCAGCATTGGGCAGGGTAGGTCCTACGAGCAGTACTTC. The V call is TRBV6-5, the J call TRBJ2-7, with D tentatively TRBD1 (5 bases). Germline V gene data show CDR1 as MNHEY and CDR2 as SVGAGI. Deletions cut 7 bases from V and 1 base from J, with 14 bases between. CDR3 length equals 14 residues.

There are a few counts of this clone. The rearrangement joins TRBV19 to TRBJ1-4, with TRBD1 as a possible D gene (5 bases). V was cut by 11 bases and J by 3 bases, with 16 bases left in between. This CDR3 has 14 residues. CDR1 and CDR2 from the germline V gene are LNHDA and SQIVND (reference sequence). CDR3 sequence (DNA): TGTGCCGGTCGGCGTGGGGGGGCTAATGAAAAACTGTTTTTT. It encodes CAGRRGGANEKLFF.

J is TRBJ2-5 and V is TRBV7-9; perhaps TRBD2 as D (7 bases). V gave up 1 base and J gave up 1 base, with 13 bases separating them. Germline CDR1 and CDR2: SEHNR and FQNEAQ (reference sequence). The CDR3 consists of 16 residues. As DNA, the CDR3 is TGTGCCAGCAGCTTAGGGGCCGGGGGGCGCCAAGAGACCCAGTACTTC. As protein: CASSLGAGGRQETQYF.